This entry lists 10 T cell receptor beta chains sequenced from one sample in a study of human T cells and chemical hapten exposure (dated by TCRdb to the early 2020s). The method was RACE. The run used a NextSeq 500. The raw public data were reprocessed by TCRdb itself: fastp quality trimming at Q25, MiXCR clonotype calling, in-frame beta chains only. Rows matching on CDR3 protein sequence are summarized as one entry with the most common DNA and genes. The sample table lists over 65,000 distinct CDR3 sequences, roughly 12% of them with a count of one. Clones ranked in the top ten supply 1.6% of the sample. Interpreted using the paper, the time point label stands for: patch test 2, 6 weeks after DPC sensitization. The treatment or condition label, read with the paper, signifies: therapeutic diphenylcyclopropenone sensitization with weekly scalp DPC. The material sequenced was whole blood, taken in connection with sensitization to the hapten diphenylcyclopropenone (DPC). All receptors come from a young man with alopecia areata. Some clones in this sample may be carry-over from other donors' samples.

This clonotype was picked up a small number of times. The CDR3, as DNA: TGTGCCAGCAGTGGGGACAGGGGGTCGTACGAGCAGTACTTC. This encodes CASSGDRGSYEQYF. This chain links TRBV2 with TRBJ2-7, with TRBD1 matching over 11 bases. The ends lost 4 bases at V and 4 bases at J; junction bases unmatched: 3. The CDR3 is made up of 14 amino acids. Germline CDR1 reads SNHLY; CDR2 reads FYNNEI.

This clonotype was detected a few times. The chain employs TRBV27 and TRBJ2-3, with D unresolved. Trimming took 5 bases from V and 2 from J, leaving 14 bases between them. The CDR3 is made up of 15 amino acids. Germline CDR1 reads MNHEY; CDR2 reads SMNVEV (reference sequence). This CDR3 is CASSPLPGVTDTQYF. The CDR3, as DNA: TGTGCCAGCAGTCCTCTTCCAGGAGTCACAGATACGCAGTATTTT.

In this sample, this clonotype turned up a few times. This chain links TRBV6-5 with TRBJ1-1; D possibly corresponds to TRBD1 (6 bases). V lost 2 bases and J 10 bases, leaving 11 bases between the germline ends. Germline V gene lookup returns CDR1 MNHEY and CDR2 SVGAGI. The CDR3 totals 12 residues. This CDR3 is CASSYRGGGAFF. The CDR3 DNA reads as TGTGCCAGCAGTTACAGAGGGGGGGGAGCTTTCTTT.

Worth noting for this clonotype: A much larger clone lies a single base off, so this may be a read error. The CDR3 reads CASRLRLAGNSPLHF. The CDR3, as DNA: TGTGCCAGCCGGCTGAGGCTAGCAGGGAATTCACCCCTCCACTTT. This sequence joins TRBV6-2 or TRBV6-3 and TRBJ1-6, with D possibly being TRBD1 (5 bases). There are 15 residues in the CDR3. Germline-derived CDR1 and CDR2 are MNHEY and SVGEGT. Trimming removed 8 bases at V and 7 bases at J, with 18 bases between.

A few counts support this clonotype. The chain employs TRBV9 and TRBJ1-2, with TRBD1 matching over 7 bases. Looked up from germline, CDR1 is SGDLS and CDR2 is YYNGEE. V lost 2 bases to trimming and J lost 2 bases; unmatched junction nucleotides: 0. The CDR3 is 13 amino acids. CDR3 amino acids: CASSVTGNYGYTF. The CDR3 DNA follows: TGTGCCAGCAGCGTGACAGGGAACTATGGCTACACCTTC.

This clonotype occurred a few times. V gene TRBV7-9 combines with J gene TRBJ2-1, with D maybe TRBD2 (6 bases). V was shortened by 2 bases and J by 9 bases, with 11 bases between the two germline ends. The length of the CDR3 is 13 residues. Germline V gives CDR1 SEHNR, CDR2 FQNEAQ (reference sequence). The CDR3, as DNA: TGTGCCAGCAGCTTACCCGGGGGTGGTGAGCAGTTCTTC. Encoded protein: CASSLPGGGEQFF.

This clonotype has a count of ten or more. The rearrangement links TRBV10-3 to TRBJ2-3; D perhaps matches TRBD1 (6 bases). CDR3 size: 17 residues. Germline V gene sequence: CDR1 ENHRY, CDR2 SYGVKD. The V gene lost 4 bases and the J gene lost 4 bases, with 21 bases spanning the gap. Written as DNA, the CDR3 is TGTGCCATCAGTGCGTTAGCAGGGGATTCGGGCCCAGATACGCAGTATTTT. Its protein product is CAISALAGDSGPDTQYF.

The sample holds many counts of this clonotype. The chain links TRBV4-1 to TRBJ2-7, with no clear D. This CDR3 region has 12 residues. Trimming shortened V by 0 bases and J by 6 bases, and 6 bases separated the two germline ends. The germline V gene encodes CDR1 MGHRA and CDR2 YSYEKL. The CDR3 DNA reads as TGCGCCAGCAGCCAAGATATCCCCGAGCAGTACTTC. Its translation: CASSQDIPEQYF.

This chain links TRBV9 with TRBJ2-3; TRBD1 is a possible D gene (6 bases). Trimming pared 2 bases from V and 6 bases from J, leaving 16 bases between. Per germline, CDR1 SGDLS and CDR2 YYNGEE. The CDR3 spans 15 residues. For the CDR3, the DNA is TGTGCCAGCAGCGTGGGGGCGGGCCCTCGGGATACGCAGTATTTT. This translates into CASSVGAGPRDTQYF.

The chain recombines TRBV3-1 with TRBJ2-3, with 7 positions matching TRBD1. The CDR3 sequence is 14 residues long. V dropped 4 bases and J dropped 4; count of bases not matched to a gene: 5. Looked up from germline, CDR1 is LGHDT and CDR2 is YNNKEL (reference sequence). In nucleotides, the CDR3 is TGTGCCAGCAGCCGTAGACAGGGATCAGATACGCAGTATTTT. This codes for CASSRRQGSDTQYF.